Sequencing of this T cell receptor beta chain was carried out in a study of Ad26.COV2.S vaccination and SARS-CoV-2 variants. To note about this clone: Its antigen remains unidentified.

Points from the study as a whole: After vaccination, reports described spike-specific CD8+ and CD4+ T cell responses as showing substantial breadth. Spike-specific TCR breadth was greater in vaccine than placebo recipients.

Some clones are missing from TCRdb's copy, which holds only in-frame ones; the method was immunoSEQ multiplex PCR. The sample comprises around 400,000 clones, roughly four fifths of which are singletons, and 7.4% rests with the top ten. Described treatment: around 19 received Ad26.COV2.S at low or high dose, single or two shots; 5 received placebo; per-sample allocation not given. The study sampled participants on day 63 after the first vaccine or placebo injection. The donor's status was that of an adult aged 18-55 years in Boston. CDR1 and CDR2 (germline): SGHTA, FQGNSA. The CDR3 sequence is 11 residues long. V was clipped by 6 bases and J by 8 bases, with 7 bases between them.

The chain recombines TRBV7-2 with TRBJ2-2, with D unclear. This TCR was recovered from a person between 18 and 60 years old who received the Ad26.COV2.S COVID-19 vaccine or a placebo. Source: peripheral blood, taken in a trial of Ad26.COV2.S vaccine versus placebo. Written as DNA, the CDR3 is TGTGCCAGCAGACCCGGGGGGGAGCTGTTTTTT. Translating it yields CASRPGGELFF.